One sample yielded the 18 T cell receptor beta chains listed below, sequenced in a study of shared clonotypes between healthy human individuals. The protocol was immunoSEQ multiplex PCR, while the TCRdb copy is restricted to in-frame clones and leaves out a portion. The table shows more than 1.2 million clones, with just under 99% occurring only once. The sequencing sample was made of naive CD4+ T cells sorted from blood. Specified subset: CD45RA+ positively selected. The receptors were gathered from a young man in good health.

The gene calls are TRBV19 and TRBJ2-3; 10 bases fit TRBD1. V lost 8 bases to trimming and J lost 3 bases; unmatched junction nucleotides: 5. This CDR3 spans 14 amino acids. From germline, CDR1 is LNHDA and CDR2 SQIVND (reference sequence). CDR3 nucleotides: TGTGCCAGTTGTAGGACAGGGGGTACAGATACGCAGTATTTT. It encodes CASCRTGGTDTQYF.

A remark on this clone: The identical CDR3 is also encoded by other nucleotide sequences in the sample. The chain combines TRBV18 with TRBJ2-6; D is unclear. The CDR3 length is 14 residues. Trimming removed 2 bases from V and 0 bases from J, with 2 bases in between. Per the germline V gene, CDR1 is KGHSH and CDR2 is LQKENI. Written as DNA, the CDR3 is TGTGCCAGCTCACCATCCTCTGGGGCCAACGTCCTGACTTTC. It encodes CASSPSSGANVLTF.

This clone was seen just once. This chain connects TRBV5-4 to TRBJ2-7; no clear D. This CDR3 is 11 amino acids long. The germline CDR1 and CDR2 sequences are SGHNT and YYREEE (reference sequence). Deletions cut 4 bases from V and 2 bases from J, with 4 bases between. The chain's CDR3 is CASSTPYEQYF. The CDR3 DNA is TGTGCCAGCAGCACCCCCTACGAGCAGTACTTC.

Worth noting for this clone: The identical CDR3 is also encoded by other nucleotide sequences in the sample. The chain recombines TRBV5-1 with TRBJ2-1; D gene unclear. Trimming took off 0 bases at V and 0 bases at J, with 7 bases between the two ends. There are 15 residues in the CDR3. Germline CDR1 and CDR2: SGHRS and YFSETQ. The CDR3 loop is CASSLDPGSYNEQFF. CDR3 DNA: TGCGCCAGCAGCTTGGATCCGGGCTCCTACAATGAGCAGTTCTTC.

The rearrangement uses TRBV5-6 and TRBJ2-3; D not certain. Trimming cost V 0 bases and J 4 bases, with 9 bases left between them. CDR1 and CDR2 from the germline V gene are SGHDT and YYEEEE. The CDR3 is 14 amino acids. DNA for the CDR3: TGTGCCAGCAGCTTGGCCATGGTAGCAGATACGCAGTATTTT. It specifies CASSLAMVADTQYF.

V usage is TRBV7-2 and J usage is TRBJ2-7; no definite D call. CDR1 is SGHTA and CDR2 is FQGNSA in the germline V gene. There are 14 residues in the CDR3. V lost 5 bases and J lost 2, with 13 bases in between. CDR3 in amino acids: CASSTAQTAYEQYF. CDR3 bases: TGTGCCAGCAGCACAGCTCAAACGGCCTACGAGCAGTACTTC.

Concerning this clone itself: A junction boundary mismatches the germline segment, possibly from a read error. This chain uses TRBV18 with TRBJ1-3; D unclear. CDR1 and CDR2 (germline): KGHSH, LQKENI. The CDR3 is 16 residues long. CDR3 sequence (DNA): TGTGCCAGCTCACCAACGGGAGGTCAAACTGGGAACACCATATATTTT. This codes for CASSPTGGQTGNTIYF.

The DNA of the CDR3 is TGCGCCAGCAGCCGATCGGACAGGGGGGACACCGGGGAGCTGTTTTTT. Protein: CASSRSDRGDTGELFF. The V and J genes are TRBV23-1 and TRBJ2-2; 10 nucleotides match TRBD1. TRBV23-1 is an ORF, with its function uncertain. CDR3 size: 16 residues. J was trimmed by 3 bases and V by 6 bases; bases with no gene match: 7.

This chain links TRBV11-3 with TRBJ2-1, with 7 positions matching TRBD2. The ends lost 5 bases at V and 10 bases at J; junction bases unmatched: 8. Germline-derived CDR1 and CDR2 are SGHNT and YENEEA. This CDR3 comprises 13 residues. CDR3 protein: CASSAVLAQEQFF. CDR3 DNA sequence: TGTGCCAGCAGCGCGGTACTAGCGCAAGAGCAGTTCTTC. The full variable domain, its missing parts supplied by reference TRBV11-3 and TRBJ2-1, is EAGVVQSPRYKIIEKKQPVAFWCNPISGHNTLYWYLQNLGQGPELLIRYENEEAVDDSQLPKDRFSAERLKGVDSTLKIQPAELGDSAVYLCASSAVLAQEQFFGPGTRLTVL.

The chain employs TRBV18 and TRBJ2-1, with TRBD2 identical over 9 bases. With 0 bases clipped from V and 8 bases from J, the junction kept 5 bases outside the gene matches. The germline CDR1 and CDR2 sequences are KGHSH and LQKENI. This CDR3 spans 15 amino acids. This CDR3 is CASSPPGLAGHEQFF. The DNA for the CDR3 is TGTGCCAGCTCACCACCTGGGCTAGCGGGGCATGAGCAGTTCTTC.

The chain joins TRBV27 to TRBJ2-7, with unresolved D. Germline CDR1 reads MNHEY; CDR2 reads SMNVEV (reference sequence). The CDR3 has 14 amino acids. The germline V and J ends were trimmed by 5 bases and 2 bases, with 13 bases remaining between them. CDR3 sequence reads: CASSPYLNPYEQYF. The CDR3 nucleotides are TGTGCCAGCAGTCCTTACCTAAACCCCTACGAGCAGTACTTC.

This chain links TRBV5-1 with TRBJ2-1; 11 bases align to TRBD2. Per germline, CDR1 SGHRS and CDR2 YFSETQ. CDR3 length: 14 residues. V lost 7 bases, J lost 8 bases, and 8 bases stayed unmatched. The CDR3 nucleotides read TGCGCCAGCTGTAGACTAGCGGGAAGGGATGAGCAGTTCTTC. Residues: CASCRLAGRDEQFF.

This clone was detected once. The chain has TRBV11-3 and TRBJ2-1, with 9 nucleotides matching TRBD1. Germline V gene lookup returns CDR1 SGHNT and CDR2 YENEEA. V dropped 5 bases and J dropped 10; count of bases not matched to a gene: 12. The CDR3 extends over 15 amino acids. The CDR3 loop reads CASSATGTGMEEQFF. The CDR3 DNA is TGTGCCAGCAGCGCCACCGGGACAGGGATGGAGGAGCAGTTCTTC.

This clone was found once. The chain carries TRBV7-2 and TRBJ2-6; D not certain. V dropped 4 bases and J dropped 0 bases, with 7 bases sitting between them. The CDR3 length is 15 residues. Germline CDR1 and CDR2: SGHTA and FQGNSA. In DNA form, the CDR3 reads TGTGCCAGCAGCTCCACGACCTCTGGGGCCAACGTCCTGACTTTC. Translated, it gives CASSSTTSGANVLTF.

Concerning this clone itself: The sample carries other DNA sequences with the same CDR3. The chain combines TRBV18 with TRBJ1-1; 9 bases align to TRBD1. The length of the CDR3 is 14 residues. Trimming took 6 bases from V and 1 from J; bases not matched to a gene: 3. The germline V gene has CDR1 KGHSH and CDR2 LQKENI. The CDR3 region is CASSSGQGNTEAFF. Written as DNA, the CDR3 is TGTGCCAGCTCCTCGGGACAGGGGAACACTGAAGCTTTCTTT.

With regard to this clone: Within the sample, other DNA sequences also encode this same CDR3. The chain is built from TRBV7-2 and TRBJ1-5, with D hard to call. The V and J ends lost 1 base and 3 bases respectively, with 1 base between them. CDR3 length: 12 residues. Per the germline V gene, CDR1 is SGHTA and CDR2 is FQGNSA. CDR3 amino acids: CASSLDNQPQHF. In DNA, the CDR3 is TGTGCCAGCAGCTTAGACAATCAGCCCCAGCATTTT.

CDR3 bases: TGTGCCAGCAGCGTAGGGACCGGGGGACTAGGTTACGAGCAGTACTTC. This translates into CASSVGTGGLGYEQYF. This chain connects TRBV9 to TRBJ2-7; 8 bases are a match to TRBD2. The CDR3 loop spans 16 amino acids. Germline CDR1 and CDR2: SGDLS and YYNGEE. Trimming took 0 bases from V and 4 from J; bases not matched to a gene: 9.

The chain is built from TRBV6-5 and TRBJ2-7, with TRBD1 matching 11 bases. The CDR3 spans 15 residues. V trimming: 0 bases; J trimming: 6 bases; junction bases outside the gene matches: 4. Germline V CDR1 and CDR2: MNHEY, SVGAGI. CDR3 coding DNA: TGTGCCAGCAGTTACTCTGGACAGGGGGCTTCCGAGCAGTACTTC. Its protein product is CASSYSGQGASEQYF.